This T cell receptor beta chain was observed in a study of shared clonotypes between healthy human individuals. The CDR3 sequence is 13 residues long. Germline CDR1 MGHRA, CDR2 YSYEKL. Between the trimmed V and J ends, which lost 6 bases and 3 bases, there was a span of 8 bases. Profiled with immunoSEQ multiplex PCR; TCRdb holds only in-frame clones, not every one. This sample carries some 2.4 million clones, approximately 93% of them seen once, and the ten largest clones take approximately 0.36%. This clonotype was obtained from a man aged 18 to 29 in good health. Some clones in this sample may be carry-over from other donors' samples. The chain links TRBV4-1 to TRBJ2-2; weak D call: TRBD1 (5 bases). The material sequenced was naive CD4+ T cells from PBMCs. The subset was: CD45RA+ positively selected. The CDR3 nucleotides are TGCGCCAGCAGTCAGACAGACACCGGGGAGCTGTTTTTT. Its translation is CASSQTDTGELFF.